The 2 T cell receptor beta chains presented below share a single source sample, sequenced in a study of CD8 T cells in Susac syndrome. It was with random hexamers that about 0.45 to 1 ug RNA was reverse transcribed. TCRdb fed the immunoSEQ multiplex PCR reads into MiXCR, producing one record per CDR3 protein. The repertoire holds 150,000 or so distinct CDR3 sequences, with roughly 94% as singletons. The source material was CD4+ T cells from PBMCs. All receptors derive from a human donor with Susac syndrome.

This rearrangement joins TRBV20-1 to TRBJ1-2; TRBD1 agrees at 7 bases. CDR1 is DFQATT and CDR2 is SNEGSKA in the germline V gene (reference sequence). This CDR3 contains 14 residues. The trim removed 5 bases at V and 2 bases at J, leaving 8 bases unmatched. The CDR3 sequence is CSAGGTATNYGYTF. The DNA of the CDR3 is TGCAGTGCTGGGGGGACAGCCACCAACTATGGCTACACCTTC.

The chain links TRBV7-3 to TRBJ2-5; 8 nucleotides align to TRBD1. This CDR3 spans 15 amino acids. Germline V CDR1 and CDR2: SGHTA, FQGTGA. Trimming took 4 bases from V and 5 from J; bases not matched to a gene: 9. In DNA form, the CDR3 reads TGTGCCAGCAGCTCCGGGACAGGCTTTAAGGAGACCCAGTACTTC. It codes for CASSSGTGFKETQYF.